The entry below describes one T cell receptor (beta chain). Methods used by the authors: Amplification of reference gene primers provided the estimated nucleated cell counts. Only in-frame clones appear in the TCRdb table, and some are missing; sequencing was by immunoSEQ multiplex PCR. That table is the source of V, J and clone size, and D and trimming were worked out from the DNA. The sample carries around 180,000 clones, around 77% recorded once. Trimming took 3 bases from V and 8 from J, leaving 10 bases between them. The CDR3 consists of 12 residues. The record originates from a study of blood T cell repertoires in COVID-19. About the research overall: Samples of COVID-19 (acute and convalescent) were obtained from the United States, Italy and Spain. From T cells, B-cell-depleted T cells, or PBMCs came the material, which was cDNA or gDNA.

Input material: peripheral blood. The sequence came from an older man with active or convalescent COVID-19. The V and J genes are TRBV12-3 or TRBV12-4 and TRBJ1-1; the D is unclear. CDR3 coding DNA: TGTGCCAGCAGTTTTATATCGGGGGAAGCTTTCTTT. It encodes CASSFISGEAFF.